The clone carrying this TCR beta chain has only a few counts. Its antigen is as yet unknown. TCRdb analysed the 5' RACE reads with MiXCR anew, one entry per CDR3 protein. The table shows approximately 300,000 distinct CDR3 sequences, with 7.5% to 9% occurring only once. Per germline, CDR1 SGHRS and CDR2 YFSETQ. V lost 9 bases, J lost 4 bases, and 16 bases lay in between. The CDR3 sequence is 13 residues long. This record comes from a study of CD8 T cells in ankylosing spondylitis. General study results and limits: Significantly higher representation of disease-linked clones was reported for matched ankylosing spondylitis synovial fluid. Characteristic of ankylosing spondylitis blood, it appeared, was a TCR beta motif comprising eight highly homologous variants.

Source material: blood, either unsorted or a sorted T cell fraction (not recorded which). This sequence joins TRBV5-1 and TRBJ1-1; D is undetermined. The sequence came from a male donor with ankylosing spondylitis. For the CDR3, the DNA is TGCGCCACCGCGGACGGCCTGGGCACTGAAGCTTTCTTT. Translation gives CATADGLGTEAFF.